The following is a T cell receptor (beta chain) sequence with its context. This sample is drawn from a study of patients and donors after allogeneic stem cell transplantation. One entry per CDR3 protein results from TCRdb running MiXCR on the RT-PCR reads. The top ten clones hold around 6.8% of a sample with over 350,000 distinct CDR3 sequences, 16% of them seen once. Germline values: CDR1 MNHNS, CDR2 SASEGT. Deletions cut 6 bases from V and 5 bases from J, with 13 bases between. The CDR3 extends over 13 amino acids. The sample taken for sequencing was blood, either unsorted or a sorted T cell fraction (not recorded which). The receptor's source is a human donor who was either an allogeneic HSCT recipient or a stem cell or donor lymphocyte infusion donor (not recorded which). It is not recorded whose cells these are; they may come from a transplant donor. The V call is TRBV6-1, the J call TRBJ1-1; D remains ambiguous. The CDR3 coding sequence is TGTGCCAGCAGAATTGGTCCCTGGACTGAAGCTTTCTTT. Translation gives CASRIGPWTEAFF.